This T cell receptor beta chain was recorded in a study of T cell repertoires in cytomegalovirus infection. Background on the study: Both a matching HLA type and CMV infection were indicated by public TCR beta signatures. General study results and limits: Frequencies of public TCR beta families were cumulated, and this identified carriers of CMV plus the relevant HLA.

V was shortened by 4 bases and J by 2 bases, with 12 bases between the two germline ends. The length of the CDR3 is 14 residues. Germline lookup yields CDR1 MNHNY and CDR2 SVGAGI (reference sequence). Points on this clonotype: Its antigen is not identified.

From the reads, TCRdb called clonotypes with MiXCR, one entry per CDR3 protein. The sample has a few hundred thousand distinct CDR3 sequences, approximately 15% seen once. The V gene is TRBV6-6, the J gene TRBJ2-7; D is ambiguous. This receptor was obtained from a human donor in good health (CMV status not recorded). Some clones in this sample may be carry-over from other donors' samples. The sample consisted of CD8+ T cells from PBMCs. The CDR3 sequence: CASSFTDPPYEQYF. The CDR3 nucleotides are TGTGCCAGCAGTTTTACTGACCCCCCCTACGAGCAGTACTTC.